This passage covers 7 T cell receptor beta chains from one sample sequenced in a study of CD8+ T cells in alopecia areata. Sequencing templates came from extracted RNA that was reverse transcribed into cDNA. The assay was immunoSEQ multiplex PCR, and TCRdb's table has in-frame clones only and misses some. The data contain about 260,000 clones, 60% of them singletons. Treatment reported: oral pan-JAK inhibitor, 5-10 mg twice daily. Source: CD4+ T cells sorted from blood, taken around week 52, from a patient treated with tofacitinib. The receptors were sampled from a human donor with alopecia areata.

The chain employs TRBV4-1 and TRBJ2-5, with 7 bases aligning to TRBD1. J lost 1 base, V lost 2 bases, and 1 base had no gene match. The germline V gene has CDR1 MGHRA and CDR2 YSYEKL. CDR3 length: 14 amino acids. The DNA of the CDR3 is TGCGCCAGCAGCCAAAGGACAGGCCAAGAGACCCAGTACTTC. As protein: CASSQRTGQETQYF.

The chain joins TRBV10-1 to TRBJ1-1, with 9 bases aligning to TRBD1. This CDR3 has 15 amino acids. V trimming: 6 bases; J trimming: 3 bases; junction bases outside the gene matches: 8. Germline V CDR1 and CDR2: WNHNN, SYGVQD (reference sequence). CDR3 DNA sequence: TGCGCCAGCAGATCCGGGACAGGGTTGGACACTGAAGCTTTCTTT. Its translation: CASRSGTGLDTEAFF.

J is TRBJ2-2 and V is TRBV9; D might be TRBD1 or TRBD2, each matching 6 bases. Between the trimmed V and J ends, which lost 2 bases and 4 bases, there was a span of 12 bases. The germline V gene encodes CDR1 SGDLS and CDR2 YYNGEE. The CDR3 totals 15 residues. CDR3 sequence: CASSVTGATTGELFF. The CDR3 coding sequence is TGTGCCAGCAGCGTCACGGGGGCCACCACCGGGGAGCTGTTTTTT.

This clone was detected only a few times. The genes are TRBV5-1 and TRBJ2-7; perhaps TRBD1 as D (5 bases). The CDR3 has 18 residues. The V gene's germline CDR1 is SGHRS and CDR2 YFSETQ. The V end was cut by 0 bases, the J end by 0 bases, with 19 bases between. CDR3 in DNA: TGCGCCAGCAGCTTGGGAAGGGCTCAGGGCGGAAGCTCCTACGAGCAGTACTTC. Encoded protein: CASSLGRAQGGSSYEQYF.

The chain couples TRBV7-2 to TRBJ2-5; TRBD1 matches at 10 bases. This CDR3 is 14 amino acids long. CDR1 and CDR2 (germline): SGHTA, FQGNSA. Trimming at V came to 5 bases and at J to 4 bases, leaving 4 bases not matched to a gene. The CDR3 is CASSHRDRGETQYF. CDR3 in DNA: TGTGCCAGCAGCCACCGGGACAGGGGAGAGACCCAGTACTTC.

This clone was counted a few times. The genes are TRBV7-9 and TRBJ1-1; the D gene is possibly TRBD1 (5 bases). CDR1 SEHNR and CDR2 FQNEAQ come from the germline V gene (reference sequence). CDR3 length: 14 residues. The germline V and J ends were trimmed by 5 bases and 4 bases, with 14 bases remaining between them. In DNA form, the CDR3 reads TGTGCCAGCAGCCTAAGGGGAATGGGCACTGAAGCTTTCTTT. Its protein product is CASSLRGMGTEAFF.

The DNA for the CDR3 is TGCAGCGTGACCCCAGGGAACGGGGAGCTGTTTTTT. Its translation is CSVTPGNGELFF. The V call is TRBV29-1, the J call TRBJ2-2, with D tentatively TRBD1 (5 bases). Germline V gene sequence: CDR1 SQVTM, CDR2 ANQGSEA. V was pared by 6 bases and J by 7 bases, with 12 bases between. This CDR3 has 12 residues.